This T cell receptor (beta chain) was documented in a study of blood T cells in healthy people across ages. With a J-beta primer mix and a sample-barcoded 5' primer, a second PCR ran about 7 to 11 cycles. TCRdb used MiXCR to reprocess the 5' RACE reads, holding one entry per CDR3 protein. The profile shows approximately 400,000 distinct CDR3 sequences, 45% to 65% of them singletons. Findings and limits, study-wide: Strongly correlated with naive T cell percentage was TCR beta diversity.

Worth noting for this clonotype: Its specificity is not known. Given a much more abundant clone one base away, this may be a read error.

Isolating PBMCs gave at least 6.5 million of these cells per sample. This TCR was sampled from a man in his fifties or sixties in good health. The sequenced material came from blood.

CDR3 coding DNA: TGCAGTGCTCCCAGCTACGGGACAGGGACGGAGACCCAGTACTTC. This sequence encodes CSAPSYGTGTETQYF. This sequence joins TRBV20-1 and TRBJ2-5, with 9 bases identical to TRBD1. This CDR3 spans 15 amino acids. With V trimmed by 5 bases and J by 5 bases, 12 bases remained unmatched. Per germline, CDR1 DFQATT and CDR2 SNEGSKA (reference sequence).